These T cell receptor beta chains were read from a single sample in a study of T-cell reconstitution after alpha-beta-depleted transplantation in children. Each CDR3 protein is one row after TCRdb ran MiXCR on the PCR reads. Here the sample spans 700,000 to 850,000 distinct CDR3 sequences, 15% to 20% being singletons. Here the sequenced sample was PBMCs, mostly from graft donor cells, taken 360 days after TCRalphabeta/CD19-depleted stem cell transplant. These receptors all stem from a male patient aged 5 to 17 who had a stem cell transplant for acute lymphoblastic leukemia, so the T cells may come from the graft donor. The CDR3 runs from the conserved cysteine through the conserved F or W. D genes are given only for firm matches. Some rows have no size entry. The others give once, few or many, or a class for an expanded clone.

TRBV6-2/TRBV6-3,few,TRBJ2-7,.,CASTGGGSPYEQYF,TGTGCCAGCACGGGTGGTGGATCCCCCTACGAGCAGTACTTC
TRBV7-9,few,TRBJ2-7,.,CASSYGVGYEQYF,TGTGCCAGCAGCTATGGGGTTGGGTACGAGCAGTACTTC
TRBV7-6,few,TRBJ1-5,.,CASSLSDSAFQPQHF,TGTGCCAGCAGCTTAAGTGACAGTGCCTTCCAGCCCCAGCATTTT
TRBV7-6,few,TRBJ2-1,.,CASSLTGLPYNEQFF,TGTGCCAGCAGCTTAACGGGACTCCCCTACAATGAGCAGTTCTTC
TRBV20-1,few,TRBJ2-5,TRBD2,CSARVTSGRSVNQETQYF,TGCAGTGCTAGAGTGACTAGCGGGAGGTCCGTCAACCAAGAGACCCAGTACTTC
TRBV6-2/TRBV6-3,few,TRBJ2-5,TRBD2,CASSYLAGARETQYF,TGTGCCAGCAGTTACCTAGCGGGAGCACGAGAGACCCAGTACTTC
TRBV19,.,TRBJ1-2,.,CASSMVFGYGYTF,TGTGCCAGTAGTATGGTTTTCGGATATGGCTACACCTTC
TRBV5-1,.,TRBJ1-1,.,CASSLGLRGGDTEAFF,TGCGCCAGCAGCTTGGGGCTCCGCGGAGGGGACACTGAAGCTTTCTTT
TRBV5-1,few,TRBJ2-3,.,CASSHNSADTQYF,TGCGCCAGCAGCCATAACAGCGCAGATACGCAGTATTTT
TRBV7-9,.,TRBJ2-1,.,CASSSGGDEQFF,TGTGCCAGCAGTTCCGGCGGGGATGAGCAGTTCTTC
TRBV7-9,few,TRBJ2-1,.,CASSSPQAGNEQFF,TGTGCCAGCAGCTCCCCTCAGGCGGGGAATGAGCAGTTCTTC
TRBV4-1,few,TRBJ1-4,.,CASSQDGGGSNEKLFF,TGCGCCAGCAGCCAAGATGGTGGGGGTTCTAATGAAAAACTGTTTTTT
TRBV20-1,few,TRBJ1-5,TRBD1,CSASRDSRKPQHF,TGCAGTGCTAGCCGGGACAGCCGGAAGCCCCAGCATTTT
TRBV9,.,TRBJ2-7,.,CASSVSPRESYEQYF,TGTGCCAGCAGCGTAAGTCCCCGGGAATCCTACGAGCAGTACTTC
TRBV11-1,few,TRBJ2-3,.,CASSLYERTGGMGGTDTQYF,TGTGCCAGCAGCCTATACGAGAGGACAGGAGGAATGGGAGGGACAGATACGCAGTATTTT
TRBV2,few,TRBJ2-1,.,CASSEDRTYNEQFF,TGTGCCAGCAGTGAAGACAGGACATACAATGAGCAGTTCTTC
TRBV9,.,TRBJ2-7,TRBD1,CASSVGQGALAYEQYF,TGTGCCAGCAGCGTAGGACAGGGGGCCTTGGCCTACGAGCAGTACTTC
TRBV27,many,TRBJ2-7,TRBD2,CASRIIGGRWYEQYF,TGTGCCAGCAGAATAATTGGCGGGAGATGGTACGAGCAGTACTTC
TRBV25-1,few,TRBJ2-3,TRBD1,CASSSGQGRDTQYF,TGTGCCAGCTCGTCGGGACAGGGACGGGATACGCAGTATTTT
TRBV12-3/TRBV12-4,few,TRBJ2-3,TRBD2,CASRIPARGTTDTQYF,TGTGCCAGCAGGATCCCAGCGCGGGGGACCACAGATACGCAGTATTTT
TRBV21-1,few,TRBJ2-2,.,CASSGGRLGRELFF,TGTGCCAGCAGCGGGGGGCGACTTGGCCGGGAGCTGTTTTTT
TRBV10-3,many,TRBJ2-7,.,CAISESGEQYF,TGTGCCATCAGTGAATCAGGCGAGCAGTACTTC
TRBV12-3/TRBV12-4,.,TRBJ2-6,.,CASSPERGRLSGANVLTF,TGTGCCAGCAGTCCCGAGAGGGGTCGGCTCTCTGGGGCCAACGTCCTGACTTTC
TRBV30,few,TRBJ2-1,.,CAWKRDSYNEQFF,TGTGCCTGGAAGCGGGACAGTTACAATGAGCAGTTCTTC
TRBV10-3,few,TRBJ1-1,.,CAISDTGSANTEAFF,TGTGCCATCAGTGACACAGGGAGTGCGAACACTGAAGCTTTCTTT
TRBV10-3,.,TRBJ2-7,TRBD2,CAISPGLEGVEQYF,TGTGCCATCAGTCCGGGACTAGAGGGAGTCGAGCAGTACTTC
TRBV7-9,few,TRBJ2-7,.,CASSLADIYEQYF,TGTGCCAGCAGCTTAGCTGACATCTACGAGCAGTACTTC
TRBV9,.,TRBJ2-7,TRBD2,CASSVGPGTTYEQYF,TGTGCCAGCAGCGTAGGCCCCGGGACTACCTACGAGCAGTACTTC
TRBV5-4,many,TRBJ2-7,.,CASSFGIAPYEQYF,TGTGCCAGCAGCTTCGGAATTGCCCCCTACGAGCAGTACTTC
TRBV4-1,few,TRBJ2-4,.,CASSQELIRWRRAKNIQYF,TGCGCCAGCAGCCAAGAATTAATACGGTGGAGGAGGGCCAAAAACATTCAGTACTTC
TRBV5-1,.,TRBJ2-3,.,CASSFEREARTDTQYF,TGCGCCAGCAGCTTCGAAAGGGAGGCCCGCACAGATACGCAGTATTTT
TRBV2,.,TRBJ1-1,.,CASSEERLANTEAFF,TGTGCCAGCAGTGAAGAGCGGCTTGCGAACACTGAAGCTTTCTTT
TRBV11-3,.,TRBJ2-2,TRBD2,CASSFPGLGGGELFF,TGTGCCAGCAGCTTCCCGGGACTAGGGGGAGGGGAGCTGTTTTTT
TRBV6-1,.,TRBJ2-1,.,CASSEWDKEFF,TGTGCCAGCAGTGAATGGGACAAGGAGTTCTTC
TRBV3-1,few,TRBJ2-1,.,CASRGGYEQFF,TGTGCCAGCCGCGGCGGGTATGAGCAGTTCTTC
TRBV12-3/TRBV12-4,few,TRBJ1-2,TRBD1,CASSFSTGRYNYGYTF,TGTGCCAGCAGTTTCTCGACAGGGCGGTATAACTATGGCTACACCTTC
TRBV11-1,.,TRBJ2-3,TRBD2,CASSLYPALSGRRSDTQYF,TGTGCCAGCAGCTTATACCCCGCCCTTAGCGGGAGGAGATCAGATACGCAGTATTTT
TRBV30,.,TRBJ1-5,TRBD1,CAYSPGQGGQPQHF,TGTGCCTACTCACCGGGACAGGGTGGTCAGCCCCAGCATTTT
TRBV9,many,TRBJ2-5,.,CASSVVGTPGVDETQYF,TGTGCCAGCAGCGTAGTCGGGACCCCTGGGGTGGATGAGACCCAGTACTTC
TRBV19,few,TRBJ2-7,TRBD1,CAAGTGAYEQYF,TGTGCGGCCGGGACAGGTGCCTACGAGCAGTACTTC
TRBV15,.,TRBJ2-3,TRBD2,CATRPLAGEGLSTDTQYF,TGTGCCACCAGACCTTTAGCGGGAGAGGGGCTCAGCACAGATACGCAGTATTTT
TRBV11-2,.,TRBJ2-2,TRBD2,CASSTREGVYKSGELFF,TGTGCCAGCAGCACGCGGGAGGGGGTATATAAATCCGGGGAGCTGTTTTTT